Following are 10 T cell receptor beta chains from one sample sequenced in a study of blood T cell repertoires in COVID-19. TCRdb's table, derived via immunoSEQ multiplex PCR, lists solely in-frame clones and lacks some. Among roughly 160,000 clones listed, approximately 90% were seen once. The sample was peripheral blood. The origin of the receptors is a man younger than 30 with COVID-19, enrolled during active disease.

The chain couples TRBV5-6 to TRBJ1-5, with a weak D call TRBD1 (5 bases). The germline V gene has CDR1 SGHDT and CDR2 YYEEEE. This CDR3 has 14 residues. The germline V and J ends were trimmed by 2 bases and 6 bases, with 12 bases remaining between them. The CDR3 protein is CASSLMGGPQPQHF. DNA of the CDR3: TGTGCCAGCAGCTTAATGGGGGGACCTCAGCCCCAGCATTTT.

This clone has just a few counts. This chain uses TRBV28 with TRBJ2-7, with D tentatively TRBD1 (5 bases). Germline CDR1 reads MDHEN; CDR2 reads SYDVKM. Trimming pared 6 bases from V and 2 bases from J, leaving 14 bases between. The length of the CDR3 is 14 residues. CDR3 loop: CASRQVGSTYEQYF. The CDR3, as DNA: TGTGCCAGCAGACAGGTAGGGTCCACCTACGAGCAGTACTTC.

The genes are TRBV6-1 and TRBJ2-1; 7 nucleotides align to TRBD2. V dropped 5 bases and J dropped 7; count of bases not matched to a gene: 2. The CDR3 consists of 12 residues. Germline assignment: CDR1 MNHNS and CDR2 SASEGT. This chain's CDR3 is CASSQLANEQFF. The CDR3 DNA is TGTGCCAGCAGTCAACTAGCGAATGAGCAGTTCTTC.

The CDR3, as DNA: TGTGCCACCAGCAGCGATACGGGACTGAGACATTACAATGAGCAGTTCTTC. This gives the protein CATSSDTGLRHYNEQFF. The genes are TRBV15 and TRBJ2-1, with D possibly TRBD2 on 6 matching bases. Trimming left V 3 bases short and J 4 bases short, with 19 bases between. Germline V gene data show CDR1 as LNHNV and CDR2 as YYDKDF (reference sequence). This CDR3 contains 17 residues.

V and J are TRBV13 and TRBJ1-2, with D possibly being TRBD1 (6 bases). Trimming left V 6 bases short and J 5 bases short, with 13 bases between. CDR1 PRHDT and CDR2 FYEKMQ come from the germline V gene (reference sequence). The CDR3 runs 13 residues. CDR3 residues: CASRTQGTYGYTF. CDR3 bases: TGTGCCAGCAGGACCCAGGGGACATATGGCTACACCTTC.

The chain combines TRBV19 with TRBJ2-1; TRBD2 aligns across 9 bases. The V and J ends lost 7 bases and 7 bases, in that order; junction bases with no gene match: 8. The CDR3 contains 14 residues. Germline-derived CDR1 and CDR2 are LNHDA and SQIVND (reference sequence). The DNA of the CDR3 is TGTGCCAGTACTGCGGGAGGGCCTCGAAATGAGCAGTTCTTC. This encodes CASTAGGPRNEQFF.

The V and J genes are TRBV5-4 and TRBJ2-7, with 8 bases lining up with TRBD2. With 2 bases clipped from V and 3 bases from J, the junction kept 16 bases outside the gene matches. The CDR3 is 18 amino acids. Germline values: CDR1 SGHNT, CDR2 YYREEE (reference sequence). CDR3 DNA sequence: TGTGCCAGCAGCTTAAGGGCGATGGGGATAGCGGGAATCTACGAGCAGTACTTC. Translation gives CASSLRAMGIAGIYEQYF.

The V call is TRBV7-4, the J call TRBJ1-5; the match to TRBD1 covers 9 bases. There are 16 residues in the CDR3. With 5 bases clipped from V and 5 bases from J, the junction kept 10 bases outside the gene matches. Germline V gene data show CDR1 as SGHVT and CDR2 as SQSDAQ. The CDR3 bases are TGTGCCAGCAGCGCCTGGGACAGGGTGGTGGATCAGCCCCAGCATTTT. Translating it yields CASSAWDRVVDQPQHF.

CDR3 bases: TGTGCCAGCAGCTTAGCGCCAGAGACAGAGCAGTTCTTC. It encodes CASSLAPETEQFF. V gene TRBV7-2 combines with J gene TRBJ2-1; no firm D call. The CDR3 sequence is 13 residues long. Trimming took 0 bases from V and 10 from J, leaving 10 bases between them. The germline CDR1 and CDR2 sequences are SGHTA and FQGNSA.

This clone has just one count. This rearrangement joins TRBV24-1 to TRBJ2-1, with 11 nucleotides matching TRBD2. The CDR3 loop spans 16 amino acids. Germline V gene data show CDR1 as KGHDR and CDR2 as SFDVKD. V shed 4 bases, J shed 5 bases, and the junction held 6 bases outside the gene matches. CDR3 region: CATSDPGTSGNNEQFF. DNA for the CDR3: TGTGCCACCAGTGACCCTGGGACTAGCGGAAACAATGAGCAGTTCTTC.